The 25 T cell receptor beta chains below were found in one sample sequenced in a study of T cell changes during pregnancy in multiple sclerosis. TCRdb's copy holds only in-frame clones and misses some; the assay was immunoSEQ multiplex PCR. The data contain roughly 40,000 clones, approximately 90% of them singletons. The source material was CD4+ T cells from peripheral blood mononuclear cells, sampled in the first trimester of pregnancy. The receptors stem from a female donor in good health, enrolled as a control in a pregnancy study.

This chain links TRBV2 with TRBJ2-7; 7 bases map to TRBD1. Germline V gene data show CDR1 as SNHLY and CDR2 as FYNNEI. Germline trimming cut 6 bases from V and 5 bases from J; bases unmatched to any gene: 13. The CDR3 runs to 15 residues. CDR3 in amino acids: CASRLGVTGADEQYF. As DNA, the CDR3 is TGTGCCAGCAGATTAGGGGTAACAGGGGCGGACGAGCAGTACTTC. The full variable domain, with the rest looked up from reference TRBV2 and TRBJ2-7, is EPEVTQTPSHQVTQMGQEVILRCVPISNHLYFYWYRQILGQKVEFLVSFYNNEISEKSEIFDDQFSVERPDGSNFTLKIRSTKLEDSAMYFCASRLGVTGADEQYFGPGTRLTVT.

V usage is TRBV4-3 and J usage is TRBJ1-6; D not certain. This CDR3 region has 13 residues. Between the trimmed V and J ends, which lost 1 base and 14 bases, there was a span of 12 bases. The V gene's germline CDR1 is LGHNA and CDR2 YSLEER. This CDR3 is CASSQGAGTTLHF. The CDR3 coding sequence is TGCGCCAGCAGCCAAGGAGCAGGCACGACCCTCCACTTT.

The CDR3 DNA reads as TGTGCCACCAGGGGGCAGGGGGCGCGAGGTAACTATGGCTACACCTTC. Its protein is CATRGQGARGNYGYTF. J is TRBJ1-2 and V is TRBV19; 8 nucleotides match TRBD1. The CDR3 has 16 amino acids. Per germline, CDR1 LNHDA and CDR2 SQIVND (reference sequence). J lost 1 base, V lost 10 bases, and 14 bases had no gene match.

J is TRBJ1-3 and V is TRBV5-6; 7 bases line up with TRBD1. Germline loops: CDR1 SGHDT, CDR2 YYEEEE. Trimming removed 2 bases from V and 2 bases from J; junction bases left unmatched: 1. The CDR3 loop spans 14 amino acids. CDR3 in amino acids: CASSLRGPGNTIYF. CDR3 DNA: TGTGCCAGCAGCTTAAGGGGGCCTGGAAACACCATATATTTT.

The rearrangement joins TRBV19 to TRBJ1-4; 8 bases are a match to TRBD1. Germline trimming cut 3 bases from V and 8 bases from J; bases unmatched to any gene: 14. The germline V gene encodes CDR1 LNHDA and CDR2 SQIVND (reference sequence). The CDR3 is 17 residues long. CDR3 bases: TGTGCCAGTAGTATCGGACAGGGAGTGGGTGACAGCGAAAAACTGTTTTTT. The encoded protein is CASSIGQGVGDSEKLFF.

CDR3 in DNA: TGTGCCAGTAGGGGCAACACAGATACGCAGTATTTT. Amino acid sequence: CASRGNTDTQYF. This chain links TRBV19 with TRBJ2-3, with D hard to call. This CDR3 has 12 residues. Germline values: CDR1 LNHDA, CDR2 SQIVND (reference sequence). The V end lost 6 bases, the J end lost 2 bases, and 6 bases lay between the germline ends.

The chain joins TRBV7-3 to TRBJ1-6; maybe TRBD1 (6 bases). The CDR3 contains 16 residues. Trimming left V 2 bases short and J 0 bases short, with 8 bases between. Germline CDR1 SGHTA, CDR2 FQGTGA. CDR3 in DNA: TGTGCCAGCAGCTTAGGGGGCCGCTCCTATAATTCACCCCTCCACTTT. This encodes CASSLGGRSYNSPLHF.

V usage is TRBV5-1 and J usage is TRBJ2-1, with 11 bases identical to TRBD2. CDR1 is SGHRS, CDR2 YFSETQ, per germline. The CDR3 extends over 16 amino acids. V shed 0 bases, J shed 6 bases, and the junction held 5 bases outside the gene matches. The CDR3 loop is CASSLAGTSGLNEQFF. The CDR3 DNA is TGCGCCAGCAGCTTGGCCGGGACTAGCGGTCTCAATGAGCAGTTCTTC.

V and J are TRBV6-5 and TRBJ1-2, with TRBD1 identical over 9 bases. The CDR3 contains 15 residues. Germline V gene lookup returns CDR1 MNHEY and CDR2 SVGAGI. The V gene end was trimmed by 5 bases and the J gene end by 8 bases; junction bases not matched to a gene: 12. For the CDR3, the DNA is TGTGCCAGCAGTCCATCAACAGGGGGCGCGGGAGGCTACACCTTC. Its protein is CASSPSTGGAGGYTF.

The V and J genes are TRBV19 and TRBJ2-7, with 9 bases fitting TRBD1. Germline trimming cut 6 bases from V and 4 bases from J; bases unmatched to any gene: 4. In germline, CDR1 is LNHDA, CDR2 SQIVND (reference sequence). The CDR3 extends over 13 amino acids. The DNA of the CDR3 is TGTGCCAGTAGACGACAGGGGGGGTACGAGCAGTACTTC. Encoded protein: CASRRQGGYEQYF.

J is TRBJ2-6 and V is TRBV7-3; TRBD2 agrees at 10 bases. V shed 5 bases and J 1 base; nucleotides not matched to a gene: 2. The CDR3 totals 16 residues. Germline-derived CDR1 and CDR2 are SGHTA and FQGTGA. CDR3 loop: CASSASGGSGANVLTF. DNA of the CDR3: TGTGCCAGCAGCGCTAGCGGGGGATCTGGGGCCAACGTCCTGACTTTC.

The J gene is TRBJ2-5, the V gene TRBV28; D perhaps matches TRBD2 (6 bases). Deletions cut 5 bases from V and 7 bases from J, with 20 bases between. The CDR3 loop spans 15 amino acids. Germline V gives CDR1 MDHEN, CDR2 SYDVKM. CDR3 loop: CASSAPGARVGTQYF. Written as DNA, the CDR3 is TGTGCCAGCAGTGCGCCGGGAGCTAGGGTGGGGACCCAGTACTTC.

The J gene is TRBJ2-3, the V gene TRBV4-1; 10 bases line up with TRBD1. Germline V gene lookup returns CDR1 MGHRA and CDR2 YSYEKL. V shed 8 bases and J 5 bases; nucleotides not matched to a gene: 13. This CDR3 contains 16 residues. Here the CDR3 DNA reads TGCGCCAGCGGCCGGGGAGACAGGGGGCATATAGATACGCAGTATTTT. Encoded protein: CASGRGDRGHIDTQYF.

This clone was seen just once. The chain uses TRBV27 and TRBJ1-6; 11 bases map to TRBD1. Germline V gene data show CDR1 as MNHEY and CDR2 as SMNVEV (reference sequence). The CDR3 length is 20 residues. V gave up 2 bases and J gave up 0 bases; unmatched junction bases: 9. This chain's CDR3 is CASSLMGTGGHPSYNSPLHF. The CDR3 DNA reads TGTGCCAGCAGTTTAATGGGGACAGGGGGGCACCCCTCCTATAATTCACCCCTCCACTTT.

CDR3 protein: CASSIGPGNTEAFF. CDR3 coding DNA: TGTGCCAGTAGTATCGGTCCAGGGAACACTGAAGCTTTCTTT. V and J are TRBV19 and TRBJ1-1; D call uncertain. This CDR3 has 14 amino acids. Germline CDR1 and CDR2: LNHDA and SQIVND (reference sequence). Trimming shortened V by 3 bases and J by 1 base, and 9 bases separated the two germline ends. Full variable domain (missing parts from reference TRBV19 and TRBJ1-1): DGGITQSPKYLFRKEGQNVTLSCEQNLNHDAMYWYRQDPGQGLRLIYYSQIVNDFQKGDIAEGYSVSREKKESFPLTVTSAQKNPTAFYLCASSIGPGNTEAFFGQGTRLTVV.

V is TRBV2 and J is TRBJ1-4; 7 nucleotides line up with TRBD1. V shed 7 bases and J 7 bases; nucleotides not matched to a gene: 9. From germline, CDR1 is SNHLY and CDR2 FYNNEI. The CDR3 sequence is 14 residues long. In DNA, the CDR3 is TGTGCCAGCAATTCTGGGGCAGGGGGTGAAAAACTGTTTTTT. It is translated as CASNSGAGGEKLFF.

The V gene is TRBV18, the J gene TRBJ2-1, with D possibly TRBD1 on 6 matching bases. The V end was cut by 6 bases, the J end by 10 bases, with 25 bases between. The CDR3 is 16 amino acids. Germline V gene lookup returns CDR1 KGHSH and CDR2 LQKENI. DNA for the CDR3: TGTGCCAGCTCGTCTCAGAGACAGGTTTTAGCTCGGGAGCAGTTCTTC. Protein product: CASSSQRQVLAREQFF. Combining the CDR3 with reference TRBV18 and TRBJ2-1 gives the whole variable domain NAGVMQNPRHLVRRRGQEARLRCSPMKGHSHVYWYRQLPEEGLKFMVYLQKENIIDESGMPKERFSAEFPKEGPSILRIQQVVRGDSAAYFCASSSQRQVLAREQFFGPGTRLTVL.

This chain joins TRBV7-6 and TRBJ2-5; D is uncertain. CDR3 length: 15 residues. Germline V CDR1 and CDR2: SGHVS, FNYEAQ. V lost 2 bases, J lost 5 bases, and 15 bases lay in between. The CDR3 spells CASSLSSGSRETQYF. DNA for the CDR3: TGTGCCAGCAGCTTAAGCTCCGGTTCGAGGGAGACCCAGTACTTC. Supplemented by reference TRBV7-6 and TRBJ2-5, the full variable domain reads GAGVSQSPRYKVTKRGQDVALRCDPISGHVSLYWYRQALGQGPEFLTYFNYEAQQDKSGLPNDRFSAERPEGSISTLTIQRTEQRDSAMYRCASSLSSGSRETQYFGPGTRLLVL.

The rearrangement links TRBV9 to TRBJ2-3, with 7 bases fitting TRBD1. Germline lookup yields CDR1 SGDLS and CDR2 YYNGEE. With 0 bases clipped from V and 4 bases from J, the junction kept 8 bases outside the gene matches. This CDR3 is 16 amino acids long. This chain's CDR3 is CASSVGQGVRADTQYF. In nucleotides, the CDR3 is TGTGCCAGCAGCGTAGGGCAGGGGGTCAGGGCAGATACGCAGTATTTT.

The chain is built from TRBV9 and TRBJ2-1; a possible D gene is TRBD1 (6 bases). The CDR3 spans 16 residues. Trimming removed 4 bases at V and 0 bases at J, with 14 bases between. Germline values: CDR1 SGDLS, CDR2 YYNGEE. In DNA, the CDR3 is TGTGCCAGCAGCCCCTCGTCGGACAGCTCCTACAATGAGCAGTTCTTC. It translates to CASSPSSDSSYNEQFF.

A note on this clone: The same CDR3 also results from other DNA sequences found in this sample. The CDR3 here is CASSVGTTGNTIYF. CDR3 sequence (DNA): TGTGCCAGCAGCGTTGGGACAACAGGAAACACCATATATTTT. This chain links TRBV9 with TRBJ1-3, with D possibly being TRBD1 (6 bases). Germline CDR1 reads SGDLS; CDR2 reads YYNGEE. Trimming cost V 2 bases and J 4 bases, with 10 bases left between them. The CDR3 sequence is 14 residues long.

The gene calls are TRBV27 and TRBJ1-4, with D possibly being TRBD1 (5 bases). Germline V gene sequence: CDR1 MNHEY, CDR2 SMNVEV (reference sequence). The V end was cut by 2 bases, the J end by 11 bases, with 6 bases between. The length of the CDR3 is 11 residues. CDR3 residues: CASSLGGKLFF. CDR3 bases: TGTGCCAGCAGTTTAGGGGGGAAACTGTTTTTT.

The chain recombines TRBV4-2 with TRBJ2-3; the D gene is possibly TRBD1 (6 bases). Germline V gene lookup returns CDR1 LGHNA and CDR2 YNFKEQ. V lost 4 bases to trimming and J lost 2 bases, with 10 bases between them. The CDR3 totals 14 residues. CDR3 DNA sequence: TGTGCCAGCAGCCTCGGACAGATCACAGATACGCAGTATTTT. This sequence encodes CASSLGQITDTQYF.

The chain employs TRBV29-1 and TRBJ2-5; the match to TRBD2 covers 10 bases. The germline V gene encodes CDR1 SQVTM and CDR2 ANQGSEA. Trimming cost V 5 bases and J 4 bases; bases outside gene matches: 1. CDR3 length: 12 amino acids. The CDR3 region has the DNA TGCAGCGTTTCTAGCGGGGGAGAGACCCAGTACTTC. Its protein is CSVSSGGETQYF.

The gene calls are TRBV7-2 and TRBJ2-1; 9 bases agree with TRBD2. J lost 7 bases, V lost 5 bases, and 9 bases had no gene match. Per the germline V gene, CDR1 is SGHTA and CDR2 is FQGNSA. CDR3 length: 15 residues. CDR3 DNA: TGTGCCAGCAGCGTGGGACTAGCAAGTTTTAATGAGCAGTTCTTC. Translating gives CASSVGLASFNEQFF.